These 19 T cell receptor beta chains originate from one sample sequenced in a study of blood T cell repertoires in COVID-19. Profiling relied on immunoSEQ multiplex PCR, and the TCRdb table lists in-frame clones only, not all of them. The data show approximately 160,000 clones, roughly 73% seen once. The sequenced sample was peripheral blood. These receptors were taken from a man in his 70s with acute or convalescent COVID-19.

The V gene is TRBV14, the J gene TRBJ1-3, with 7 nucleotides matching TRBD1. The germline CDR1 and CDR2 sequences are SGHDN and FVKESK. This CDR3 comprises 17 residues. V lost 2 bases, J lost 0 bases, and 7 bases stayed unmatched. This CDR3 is CASSQQRQGLSGNTIYF. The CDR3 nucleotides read TGTGCCAGCAGCCAACAAAGACAGGGCCTCTCTGGAAACACCATATATTTT.

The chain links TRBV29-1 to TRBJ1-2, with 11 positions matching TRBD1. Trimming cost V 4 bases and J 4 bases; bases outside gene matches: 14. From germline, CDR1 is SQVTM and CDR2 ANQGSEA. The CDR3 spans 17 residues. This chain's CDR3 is CSVVRLTGQGVPYGYTF. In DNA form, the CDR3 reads TGCAGCGTTGTGAGGCTTACGGGACAGGGGGTGCCCTATGGCTACACCTTC.

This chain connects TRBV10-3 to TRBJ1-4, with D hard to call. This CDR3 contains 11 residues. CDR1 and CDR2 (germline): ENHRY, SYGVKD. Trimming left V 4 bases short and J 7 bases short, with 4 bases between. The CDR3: CAISASEKLFF. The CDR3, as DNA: TGTGCCATCAGTGCGAGTGAAAAACTGTTTTTT.

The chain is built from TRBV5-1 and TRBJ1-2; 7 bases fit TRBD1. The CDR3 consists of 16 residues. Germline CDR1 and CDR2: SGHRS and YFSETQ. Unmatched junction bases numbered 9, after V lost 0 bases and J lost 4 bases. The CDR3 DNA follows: TGCGCCAGCAGCTTGGCAGGGGGGACGGGCATCTATGGCTACACCTTC. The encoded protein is CASSLAGGTGIYGYTF. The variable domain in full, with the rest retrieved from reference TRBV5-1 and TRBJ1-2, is KAGVTQTPRYLIKTRGQQVTLSCSPISGHRSVSWYQQTPGQGLQFLFEYFSETQRNKGNFPGRFSGRQFSNSRSEMNVSTLELGDSALYLCASSLAGGTGIYGYTFGSGTRLTVV.

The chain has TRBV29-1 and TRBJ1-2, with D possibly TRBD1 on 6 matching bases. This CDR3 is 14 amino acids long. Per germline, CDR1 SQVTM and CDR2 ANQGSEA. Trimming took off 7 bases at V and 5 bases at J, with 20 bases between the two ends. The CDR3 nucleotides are TGCAGCGCCCTAGCTGAGGACAGCCATTATGGCTACACCTTC. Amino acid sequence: CSALAEDSHYGYTF.

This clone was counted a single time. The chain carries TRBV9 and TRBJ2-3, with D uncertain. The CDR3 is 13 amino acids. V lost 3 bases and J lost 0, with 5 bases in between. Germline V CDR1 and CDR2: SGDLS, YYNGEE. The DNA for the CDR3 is TGTGCCAGCAGCGCTACTAGCACAGATACGCAGTATTTT. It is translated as CASSATSTDTQYF.

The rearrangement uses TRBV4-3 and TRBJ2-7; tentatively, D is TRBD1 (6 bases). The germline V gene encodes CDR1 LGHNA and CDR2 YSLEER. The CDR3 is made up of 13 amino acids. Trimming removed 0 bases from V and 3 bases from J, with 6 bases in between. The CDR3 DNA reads TGCGCCAGCAGCCAAGACAGGGGCTACGAGCAGTACTTC. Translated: CASSQDRGYEQYF.

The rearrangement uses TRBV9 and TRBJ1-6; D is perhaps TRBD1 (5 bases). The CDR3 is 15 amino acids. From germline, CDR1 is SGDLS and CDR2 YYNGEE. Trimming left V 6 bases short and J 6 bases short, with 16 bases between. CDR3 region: CASTPVAGPNSPLHF. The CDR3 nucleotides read TGTGCCAGCACCCCCGTTGCGGGACCTAATTCACCCCTCCACTTT.

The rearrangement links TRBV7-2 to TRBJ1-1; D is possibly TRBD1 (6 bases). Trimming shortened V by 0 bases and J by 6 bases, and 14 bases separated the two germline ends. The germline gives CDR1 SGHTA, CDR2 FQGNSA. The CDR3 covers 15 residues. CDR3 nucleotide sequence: TGTGCCAGCAGCTTAGCTCCAGGGGCCTGGGCTGAAGCTTTCTTT. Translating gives CASSLAPGAWAEAFF.

The CDR3 loop reads CASSPFSGAPYEQYF. DNA for the CDR3: TGTGCCAGCTCACCATTTAGCGGGGCACCGTACGAGCAGTACTTC. The V gene is TRBV18, the J gene TRBJ2-7; 8 bases fit TRBD2. V was pared by 2 bases and J by 4 bases, with 7 bases of the junction left unmatched. This CDR3 comprises 15 residues. Germline loops: CDR1 KGHSH, CDR2 LQKENI.

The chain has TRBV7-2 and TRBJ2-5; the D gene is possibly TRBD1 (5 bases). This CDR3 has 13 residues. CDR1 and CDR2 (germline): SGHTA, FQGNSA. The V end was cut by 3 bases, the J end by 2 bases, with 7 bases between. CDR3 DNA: TGTGCCAGCAGCTTCACAGGTCAAGAGACCCAGTACTTC. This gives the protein CASSFTGQETQYF. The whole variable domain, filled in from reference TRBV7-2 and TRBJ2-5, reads GAGVSQSPSNKVTEKGKDVELRCDPISGHTALYWYRQSLGQGLEFLIYFQGNSAPDKSGLPSDRFSAERTGGSVSTLTIQRTQQEDSAVYLCASSFTGQETQYFGPGTRLLVL.

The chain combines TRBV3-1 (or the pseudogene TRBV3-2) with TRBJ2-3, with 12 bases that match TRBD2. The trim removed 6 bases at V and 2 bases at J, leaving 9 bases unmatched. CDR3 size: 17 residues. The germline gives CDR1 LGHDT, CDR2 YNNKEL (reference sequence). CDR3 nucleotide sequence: TGTGCCAGCAGTAAACGACTAGCGGGAGTTAACACAGATACGCAGTATTTT. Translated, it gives CASSKRLAGVNTDTQYF.

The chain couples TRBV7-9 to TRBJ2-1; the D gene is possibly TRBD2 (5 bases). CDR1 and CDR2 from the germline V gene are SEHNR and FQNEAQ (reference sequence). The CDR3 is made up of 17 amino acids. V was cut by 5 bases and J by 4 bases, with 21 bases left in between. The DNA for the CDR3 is TGTGCCAGCAGCCTGGATGGCCTTCGTAGCGATTACAATGAGCAGTTCTTC. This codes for CASSLDGLRSDYNEQFF.

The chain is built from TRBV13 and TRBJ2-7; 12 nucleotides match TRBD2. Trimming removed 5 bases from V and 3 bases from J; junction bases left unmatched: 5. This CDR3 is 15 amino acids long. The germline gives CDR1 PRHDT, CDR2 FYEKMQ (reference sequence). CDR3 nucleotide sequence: TGTGCCAGCAGCCCCGGACTAGCGGGACACTACGAGCAGTACTTC. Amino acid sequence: CASSPGLAGHYEQYF.

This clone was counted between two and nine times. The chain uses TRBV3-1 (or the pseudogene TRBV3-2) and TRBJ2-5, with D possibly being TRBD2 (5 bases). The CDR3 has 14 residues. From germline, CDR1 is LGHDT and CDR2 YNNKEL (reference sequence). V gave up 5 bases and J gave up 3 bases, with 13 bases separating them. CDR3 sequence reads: CASSNRGVKETQYF. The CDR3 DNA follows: TGTGCCAGCAGCAACCGGGGAGTCAAAGAGACCCAGTACTTC.

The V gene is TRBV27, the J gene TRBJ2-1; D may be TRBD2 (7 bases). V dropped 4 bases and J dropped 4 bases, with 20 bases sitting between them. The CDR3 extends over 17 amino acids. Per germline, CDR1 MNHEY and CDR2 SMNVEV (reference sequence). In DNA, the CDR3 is TGTGCCAGCAGTTCGCAAGCGTGGGAGGGGGTTTACAATGAGCAGTTCTTC. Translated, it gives CASSSQAWEGVYNEQFF.

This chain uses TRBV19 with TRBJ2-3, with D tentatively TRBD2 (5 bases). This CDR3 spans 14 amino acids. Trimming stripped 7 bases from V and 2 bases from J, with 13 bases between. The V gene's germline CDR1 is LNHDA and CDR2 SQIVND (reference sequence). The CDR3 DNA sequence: TGTGCCAGTAAGGCAGAGGGAGACACAGATACGCAGTATTTT. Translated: CASKAEGDTDTQYF.

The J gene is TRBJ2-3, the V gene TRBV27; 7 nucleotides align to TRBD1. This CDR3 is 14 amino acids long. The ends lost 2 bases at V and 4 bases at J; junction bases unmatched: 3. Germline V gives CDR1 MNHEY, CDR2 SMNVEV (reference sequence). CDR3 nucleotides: TGTGCCAGCAGTTTAGACAGGGTGGCAGATACGCAGTATTTT. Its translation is CASSLDRVADTQYF.

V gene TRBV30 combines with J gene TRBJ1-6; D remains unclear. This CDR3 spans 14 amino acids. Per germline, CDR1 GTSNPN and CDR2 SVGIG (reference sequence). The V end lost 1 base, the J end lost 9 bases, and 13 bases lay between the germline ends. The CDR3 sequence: CAWSAVSVGSPLHF. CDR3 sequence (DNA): TGTGCCTGGAGTGCCGTTAGCGTCGGTTCACCCCTCCACTTT.